This TCR beta chain emerged from a study of blood T cell repertoires in COVID-19. Sequencing used immunoSEQ multiplex PCR; TCRdb keeps in-frame clones, though not all of them. The sample contains over 30,000 clones, 80% to 90% of which appear only once. V lost 5 bases to trimming and J lost 5 bases, with 18 bases between them. Germline CDR1 is SEHNR and CDR2 is FQNEAQ (reference sequence). This CDR3 has 15 residues. This TCR came from a human donor in a cohort sampled during active COVID-19. Sequencing was carried out using peripheral blood. The V call is TRBV7-9, the J call TRBJ1-1, with a tentative D call TRBD1 (5 bases). This CDR3 reads CASSPNRGVGTEAFF. The DNA for the CDR3 is TGTGCCAGCAGCCCAAACCGGGGGGTAGGAACTGAAGCTTTCTTT.